These 31 T cell receptor beta chains came from one sample sequenced in a study of OX40 agonist ivuxolimab in advanced cancers. Sequenced by immunoSEQ multiplex PCR; TCRdb stores in-frame clones only, minus some. The sample records about 75,000 clones, roughly 87% being singletons. Sequencing used CD4+ or CD8+ T cells sorted from blood, obtained in a trial of the OX40 agonist ivuxolimab. Source of these receptors: an adult with an advanced solid tumor such as melanoma, head and neck, liver or kidney cancer.

The chain recombines TRBV9 with TRBJ2-2; 10 bases match TRBD2. Losses at the gene ends were 2 bases for V and 7 bases for J; bases not matched to a gene: 8. Germline V lookup: CDR1 SGDLS, CDR2 YYNGEE. CDR3 length equals 16 residues. The CDR3 nucleotides are TGTGCCAGCAGCGTTGAAGCGGGAGGGCCCAACGGGGAGCTGTTTTTT. This codes for CASSVEAGGPNGELFF.

This chain connects TRBV7-9 to TRBJ2-1; 9 bases are shared with TRBD2. Germline V lookup: CDR1 SEHNR, CDR2 FQNEAQ (reference sequence). This CDR3 region has 15 residues. The V segment lost 5 bases and the J segment 6 bases; nucleotides outside the gene matches: 8. CDR3 sequence: CASSTRGGRGNEQFF. The CDR3 DNA follows: TGTGCCAGCAGCACCAGGGGCGGGAGGGGCAATGAGCAGTTCTTC.

This clone is a singleton in its sample. The chain uses TRBV19 and TRBJ1-1, with D possibly TRBD1 on 5 matching bases. The V and J ends lost 5 bases and 5 bases respectively, with 18 bases between them. Germline V gives CDR1 LNHDA, CDR2 SQIVND (reference sequence). The CDR3 is 15 amino acids. The CDR3, as DNA: TGTGCCAGTAGTCGCCACGGAGGGGTTGAAACTGAAGCTTTCTTT. Translated, it gives CASSRHGGVETEAFF.

The CDR3: CASSPSADSYEQYF. Here the CDR3 DNA reads TGTGCCAGCTCACCATCGGCGGACTCCTACGAGCAGTACTTC. V and J are TRBV18 and TRBJ2-7, with D unclear. The V end lost 2 bases, the J end lost 0 bases, and 8 bases lay between the germline ends. Germline V CDR1 and CDR2: KGHSH, LQKENI. The CDR3 consists of 14 residues.

The chain employs TRBV5-1 and TRBJ2-1, with 7 bases aligning to TRBD2. The CDR3 has 13 amino acids. The J segment lost 5 bases and the V segment lost 6 bases, leaving 5 bases of the junction unmatched. Germline V gene sequence: CDR1 SGHRS, CDR2 YFSETQ. CDR3 region: CASISGNNNEQFF. The CDR3 nucleotides are TGCGCCAGCATCAGCGGGAATAACAATGAGCAGTTCTTC.

The V gene is TRBV4-1, the J gene TRBJ2-3; weak D call: TRBD2 (5 bases). Germline CDR1 is MGHRA and CDR2 is YSYEKL. The CDR3 runs 16 residues. The V and J ends lost 8 bases and 4 bases respectively, with 22 bases between them. CDR3 in amino acids: CASSRNRGSIADTQYF. The CDR3 DNA is TGCGCCAGCTCAAGAAATCGGGGTAGCATCGCAGATACGCAGTATTTT.

V and J are TRBV28 and TRBJ2-3; D unclear. This CDR3 is built from 14 residues. Between the trimmed V and J ends, which lost 3 bases and 2 bases, there was a span of 9 bases. Looked up from germline, CDR1 is MDHEN and CDR2 is SYDVKM. The CDR3 region is CASSFTQFTDTQYF. The CDR3 DNA reads as TGTGCCAGCAGTTTCACACAATTCACAGATACGCAGTATTTT. Looking up the rest from reference TRBV28 and TRBJ2-3 gives the full variable domain: DVKVTQSSRYLVKRTGEKVFLECVQDMDHENMFWYRQDPGLGLRLIYFSYDVKMKEKGDIPEGYSVSREKKERFSLILESASTNQTSMYLCASSFTQFTDTQYFGPGTRLTVL.

This clone has a handful of counts. The chain carries TRBV29-1 and TRBJ1-4; tentative D call: TRBD1 (5 bases). The V and J ends lost 1 base and 3 bases respectively, with 12 bases between them. In germline, CDR1 is SQVTM, CDR2 ANQGSEA. The CDR3 is 15 amino acids. The DNA of the CDR3 is TGCAGCGTTGAAGGTCCCCCGGGACCTAATGAAAAACTGTTTTTT. Protein: CSVEGPPGPNEKLFF.

This clone was observed a few times. The rearrangement uses TRBV28 and TRBJ2-2, with TRBD1 as a possible D gene (6 bases). V was cut by 7 bases and J by 1 base, with 13 bases left in between. Germline loops: CDR1 MDHEN, CDR2 SYDVKM. This CDR3 comprises 15 residues. DNA for the CDR3: TGTGCCAGCAAAATCGGGACACAGAACACCGGGGAGCTGTTTTTT. Its translation: CASKIGTQNTGELFF.

This clone was counted only a few times. Here the CDR3 reads CASSGSHLYEQYF. Written as DNA, the CDR3 is TGTGCCAGTAGTGGAAGCCACCTCTACGAGCAGTACTTC. The chain carries TRBV19 and TRBJ2-7; D is unresolved. Trimming shortened V by 5 bases and J by 3 bases, and 11 bases separated the two germline ends. The CDR3 sequence is 13 residues long. Germline lookup yields CDR1 LNHDA and CDR2 SQIVND (reference sequence).

The chain uses TRBV16 and TRBJ1-2; TRBD1 is a possible D gene (5 bases). Germline V CDR1 and CDR2: KGHSY, FQNENV. The CDR3 has 18 residues. Trimming took off 2 bases at V and 3 bases at J, with 22 bases between the two ends. The CDR3 protein is CASSQHDYDRQQDYGYTF. CDR3 in DNA: TGTGCCAGCAGCCAACATGATTACGACAGACAACAGGACTATGGCTACACCTTC.

In DNA, the CDR3 is TGTGCCAGCACCACCGCTAGCGGGAAAAACAATGAGCAGTTCTTC. Translated, it gives CASTTASGKNNEQFF. The chain is built from TRBV18 and TRBJ2-1, with 9 bases that match TRBD2. This CDR3 spans 15 amino acids. CDR1 KGHSH and CDR2 LQKENI come from the germline V gene. The V gene end was trimmed by 8 bases and the J gene end by 5 bases; junction bases not matched to a gene: 10.

The genes are TRBV6-1 and TRBJ1-2; D unresolved. The CDR3 has 10 amino acids. Trimming cost V 3 bases and J 8 bases, with 4 bases left between them. Germline lookup yields CDR1 MNHNS and CDR2 SASEGT. CDR3 sequence (DNA): TGTGCCAGCAGTGATGGGGGCTACACCTTC. Translation gives CASSDGGYTF.

This clone was seen once. The chain links TRBV5-1 to TRBJ1-1; weak D call: TRBD1 (6 bases). Between the trimmed V and J ends, which lost 2 bases and 0 bases, there was a span of 14 bases. Looked up from germline, CDR1 is SGHRS and CDR2 is YFSETQ. This CDR3 spans 16 amino acids. CDR3 bases: TGCGCCAGCAGCTTCGGCAGGGGCCCCATGAACACTGAAGCTTTCTTT. Protein product: CASSFGRGPMNTEAFF.

This chain connects TRBV6-1 to TRBJ2-2; D is possibly TRBD2 (6 bases). This CDR3 is 15 amino acids long. Germline V CDR1 and CDR2: MNHNS, SASEGT. The V gene lost 5 bases and the J gene lost 0 bases, with 10 bases spanning the gap. Here the CDR3 DNA reads TGTGCCAGCAGTTTTAGCGGTGCGAACACCGGGGAGCTGTTTTTT. This sequence encodes CASSFSGANTGELFF.

The gene calls are TRBV27 and TRBJ2-7; D is unresolved. V was shortened by 5 bases and J by 1 base, with 15 bases between the two germline ends. Germline assignment: CDR1 MNHEY and CDR2 SMNVEV (reference sequence). The CDR3 is made up of 15 amino acids. This chain's CDR3 is CASSPKALTSYEQYF. The DNA of the CDR3 is TGTGCCAGCAGTCCGAAGGCCCTGACTTCCTACGAGCAGTACTTC.

J is TRBJ2-5 and V is TRBV30, with D possibly being TRBD2 (5 bases). Germline loops: CDR1 GTSNPN, CDR2 SVGIG (reference sequence). The CDR3 extends over 16 amino acids. The V end lost 1 base, the J end lost 1 base, and 16 bases lay between the germline ends. CDR3 amino acids: CAWSGLAQYSQETQYF. The CDR3 nucleotides read TGTGCCTGGAGTGGGCTAGCCCAATACTCCCAAGAGACCCAGTACTTC.

This chain uses TRBV18 with TRBJ2-7, with 9 bases aligning to TRBD1. The junction had 8 bases not matched to a gene; V was cut back by 3 bases and J by 5 bases. Germline V gene sequence: CDR1 KGHSH, CDR2 LQKENI. The CDR3 is made up of 15 amino acids. The CDR3 region has the DNA TGTGCCAGCTCACCCTCACAGGGGGCGGACAACGAGCAGTACTTC. Encoded protein: CASSPSQGADNEQYF.

The chain recombines TRBV9 with TRBJ2-1, with D perhaps matching TRBD1 or TRBD2 (5 bases each). Germline CDR1 and CDR2: SGDLS and YYNGEE. V was clipped by 2 bases and J by 4 bases, with 13 bases between them. The CDR3 totals 15 residues. In DNA, the CDR3 is TGTGCCAGCAGCGTCCTCGGGACCGGATACAATGAGCAGTTCTTC. It yields the protein CASSVLGTGYNEQFF.

This sequence joins TRBV30 and TRBJ1-5; TRBD1 aligns across 7 bases. Germline V lookup: CDR1 GTSNPN, CDR2 SVGIG (reference sequence). J lost 4 bases, V lost 4 bases, and 4 bases had no gene match. The CDR3 sequence is 13 residues long. CDR3 sequence: CAWNSGGNQPQHF. The DNA for the CDR3 is TGTGCCTGGAATTCAGGGGGGAATCAGCCCCAGCATTTT. Full variable domain (rest looked up from reference TRBV30 and TRBJ1-5): SQTIHQWPATLVQPVGSPLSLECTVEGTSNPNLYWYRQAAGRGLQLLFYSVGIGQISSEVPQNLSASRPQDRQFILSSKKLLLSDSGFYLCAWNSGGNQPQHFGDGTRLSIL.

The rearrangement joins TRBV25-1 to TRBJ2-3, with 8 bases fitting TRBD2. CDR1 is MGHDK and CDR2 is SYGVNS in the germline V gene. CDR3 length: 15 amino acids. V was pared by 4 bases and J by 6 bases, with 9 bases of the junction left unmatched. CDR3 residues: CASSAPGRGADTQYF. CDR3 coding DNA: TGTGCCAGCAGTGCCCCCGGGAGGGGGGCCGATACGCAGTATTTT.

This sequence joins TRBV2 and TRBJ1-1, with TRBD1 matching 9 bases. V shed 4 bases, J shed 4 bases, and the junction held 7 bases outside the gene matches. Per germline, CDR1 SNHLY and CDR2 FYNNEI. This CDR3 has 15 residues. The CDR3 loop reads CASSAIQGASTEAFF. The CDR3 region has the DNA TGTGCCAGCAGTGCCATACAGGGGGCGAGCACTGAAGCTTTCTTT.

The chain employs TRBV7-8 and TRBJ1-3; TRBD1 matches 8 bases. The germline gives CDR1 SGHVS, CDR2 FQNEAQ. The CDR3 covers 16 residues. Trimming at V came to 5 bases and at J to 5 bases, leaving 11 bases not matched to a gene. The CDR3 protein is CASSLMGTGTRNTIYF. The CDR3 nucleotides read TGTGCCAGCAGCCTAATGGGGACAGGAACCAGAAACACCATATATTTT.

The chain couples TRBV6-5 to TRBJ2-7; possible D gene TRBD1, 6 bases. V lost 0 bases to trimming and J lost 3 bases, with 12 bases between them. Germline CDR1 is MNHEY and CDR2 is SVGAGI. The CDR3 runs to 15 residues. CDR3 sequence (DNA): TGTGCCAGCAGTTACTCCGGGACAAGTAACTACGAGCAGTACTTC. Translating it yields CASSYSGTSNYEQYF.

CDR3 region: CASSLGLAADTQYF. Here the CDR3 DNA reads TGTGCCAGCAGCTTAGGCCTAGCGGCAGATACGCAGTATTTT. The chain uses TRBV7-9 and TRBJ2-3; 7 nucleotides agree with TRBD2. This CDR3 is 14 amino acids long. V lost 1 base, J lost 4 bases, and 2 bases stayed unmatched. Per germline, CDR1 SEHNR and CDR2 FQNEAQ (reference sequence).

The rearrangement uses TRBV11-1 and TRBJ2-2; tentatively, D is TRBD1 (5 bases). Trimming pared 2 bases from V and 5 bases from J, leaving 6 bases between. The length of the CDR3 is 13 residues. Germline CDR1 reads SGHAT; CDR2 reads FQDESV (reference sequence). The CDR3 nucleotides are TGTGCCAGCAGCTTACAGGGAACCGGGGAGCTGTTTTTT. Translating it yields CASSLQGTGELFF.

This clone was counted a few times. The chain employs TRBV29-1 and TRBJ2-5; tentatively, D is TRBD1 (6 bases). Germline V gene sequence: CDR1 SQVTM, CDR2 ANQGSEA. The CDR3 has 15 residues. Trimming removed 1 base from V and 5 bases from J, with 17 bases in between. The DNA of the CDR3 is TGCAGCGTTGAAGTTCACAGGAGGCAGGGGGAGACCCAGTACTTC. It encodes CSVEVHRRQGETQYF.

This chain links TRBV5-1 with TRBJ2-1, with 12 bases that match TRBD2. Germline loops: CDR1 SGHRS, CDR2 YFSETQ. The CDR3 extends over 20 amino acids. V shed 6 bases and J 0 bases; nucleotides not matched to a gene: 16. The CDR3 DNA follows: TGCGCCAGCACCCGAGGCAGGCTAGCGGGAGGGCTAGACTCCTACAATGAGCAGTTCTTC. Translated: CASTRGRLAGGLDSYNEQFF.

V and J are TRBV11-2 and TRBJ1-3; D uncertain. Deletions cut 3 bases from V and 0 bases from J, with 6 bases between. The CDR3 has 14 residues. The germline V gene encodes CDR1 SGHAT and CDR2 FQNNGV. The CDR3 spells CASSFHSSGNTIYF. CDR3 coding DNA: TGTGCCAGCAGCTTTCATAGCTCTGGAAACACCATATATTTT.

The chain couples TRBV7-2 to TRBJ2-1, with 10 bases aligning to TRBD2. Germline V CDR1 and CDR2: SGHTA, FQGNSA. The CDR3 extends over 13 amino acids. J was trimmed by 9 bases and V by 5 bases; bases with no gene match: 4. CDR3 protein: CASSPLAGVEQFF. In DNA, the CDR3 is TGTGCCAGCAGCCCTCTAGCGGGAGTTGAGCAGTTCTTC.

This clone has just a few counts. The gene calls are TRBV5-4 and TRBJ1-1; D may be TRBD1 (5 bases). Deletions cut 6 bases from V and 4 bases from J, with 22 bases between. The CDR3 is 16 residues long. Germline lookup yields CDR1 SGHNT and CDR2 YYREEE (reference sequence). In DNA form, the CDR3 reads TGTGCCAGCACCTCCCAGGGCGCCCGGCGGGTCACTGAAGCTTTCTTT. Translating it yields CASTSQGARRVTEAFF. The variable domain in full, completed from reference TRBV5-4 and TRBJ1-1, reads ETGVTQSPTHLIKTRGQQVTLRCSSQSGHNTVSWYQQALGQGPQFIFQYYREEENGRGNFPPRFSGLQFPNYSSELNVNALELDDSALYLCASTSQGARRVTEAFFGQGTRLTVV.